The 29 T cell receptor beta chains below come from one sample, sequenced in a study of T cell repertoires in cytomegalovirus infection. In TCRdb, the reads were re-called with MiXCR into one record per CDR3 protein. The sample records hundreds of thousands of distinct CDR3 sequences, about 24% being singletons. The sample comprised CD8+ T cells from PBMCs. These receptors all stem from a human donor in good health (CMV status not recorded). Some clones in this sample may be carry-over from other donors' samples.

The chain couples TRBV14 to TRBJ1-2; D perhaps matches TRBD1 (6 bases). V was shortened by 0 bases and J by 7 bases, with 18 bases between the two germline ends. CDR3 length equals 16 residues. Germline loops: CDR1 SGHDN, CDR2 FVKESK. CDR3 DNA sequence: TGTGCCAGCAGCCAAGATCTGGAGGGGGATTTGAGTGGCTACACCTTC. Its protein product is CASSQDLEGDLSGYTF.

The genes are TRBV7-4 and TRBJ2-2, with 7 bases fitting TRBD1. The ends lost 0 bases at V and 6 bases at J; junction bases unmatched: 4. Looked up from germline, CDR1 is SGHVT and CDR2 is SQSDAQ. This CDR3 has 15 amino acids. This chain's CDR3 is CASSLARQGAGELFF. CDR3 nucleotides: TGTGCCAGCAGCTTAGCTCGGCAGGGGGCCGGGGAGCTGTTTTTT.

This clonotype appeared a few times. This chain links TRBV28 with TRBJ1-6; D is possibly TRBD1 (5 bases). In germline, CDR1 is MDHEN, CDR2 SYDVKM. The CDR3 runs to 14 residues. Between the trimmed V and J ends, which lost 8 bases and 10 bases, there was a span of 18 bases. Here the CDR3 DNA reads TGTGCCAGCTCCTTGGGCAGGGAGGACTCACCCCTCCACTTT. As protein: CASSLGREDSPLHF.

This clonotype appeared a few times. The chain uses TRBV6-6 and TRBJ2-1; D gene unclear. Per germline, CDR1 MNHNY and CDR2 SVGAGI (reference sequence). Between the trimmed V and J ends, which lost 10 bases and 7 bases, there was a span of 11 bases. This CDR3 region has 11 residues. The CDR3 sequence is CAIALDNEQFF. The CDR3 DNA reads as TGTGCCATCGCTTTGGATAATGAGCAGTTCTTC.

This clonotype occurred many times. The V and J genes are TRBV28 and TRBJ1-1; possibly TRBD1 for D (5 bases). The CDR3 extends over 15 amino acids. Germline V lookup: CDR1 MDHEN, CDR2 SYDVKM. V gave up 2 bases and J gave up 3 bases, with 13 bases separating them. DNA of the CDR3: TGTGCCAGCAGTTTAGGGGACGGCTGGGACACTGAAGCTTTCTTT. It specifies CASSLGDGWDTEAFF.

This clonotype occurred a few times. This chain joins TRBV6-1 and TRBJ2-1; 7 bases match TRBD2. The J segment lost 0 bases and the V segment lost 6 bases, leaving 5 bases of the junction unmatched. This CDR3 region has 15 residues. CDR1 is MNHNS, CDR2 SASEGT, per germline. The CDR3 protein is CASRPGLSSYNEQFF. CDR3 nucleotide sequence: TGTGCCAGCAGGCCGGGACTATCCTCCTACAATGAGCAGTTCTTC.

This clonotype was recorded at least ten times. The rearrangement links TRBV7-8 to TRBJ1-6; 7 positions match TRBD1. Trimming removed 5 bases from V and 6 bases from J; junction bases left unmatched: 10. Germline CDR1 and CDR2: SGHVS and FQNEAQ. The CDR3 has 16 residues. The CDR3 protein is CASSQPSSGGNSPLHF. In nucleotides, the CDR3 is TGTGCCAGCAGCCAGCCTTCTTCAGGGGGTAATTCACCCCTCCACTTT.

This clonotype was seen only a few times. This sequence joins TRBV7-9 and TRBJ2-5, with TRBD2 as a possible D gene (5 bases). V was clipped by 5 bases and J by 4 bases, with 14 bases between them. This CDR3 has 14 residues. Germline V gives CDR1 SEHNR, CDR2 FQNEAQ (reference sequence). In DNA, the CDR3 is TGTGCCAGCAGCCCACGTCCTAGCAGAGAGACCCAGTACTTC. Protein product: CASSPRPSRETQYF.

This clonotype has more than one count but fewer than ten. The gene calls are TRBV6-2 or TRBV6-3 and TRBJ2-2; weak D call: TRBD1 (5 bases). The CDR3 covers 15 residues. Trimming shortened V by 2 bases and J by 3 bases, and 10 bases separated the two germline ends. Germline V gene lookup returns CDR1 MNHEY and CDR2 SVGEGT. The chain's CDR3 is CASSYVGAHTGELFF. The CDR3 DNA reads as TGTGCCAGCAGTTACGTAGGGGCCCACACCGGGGAGCTGTTTTTT.

The J gene is TRBJ2-1, the V gene TRBV7-9; TRBD1 matches at 9 bases. J gave up 4 bases and V 3 bases, and 7 bases lay outside the gene matches. The germline V gene has CDR1 SEHNR and CDR2 FQNEAQ (reference sequence). The CDR3 has 16 amino acids. DNA of the CDR3: TGTGCCAGCAGCTTTGTGGGACAGGGAAAGTACAATGAGCAGTTCTTC. Residues: CASSFVGQGKYNEQFF. Supplemented by reference TRBV7-9 and TRBJ2-1, the full variable domain reads DTGVSQNPRHKITKRGQNVTFRCDPISEHNRLYWYRQTLGQGPEFLTYFQNEAQLEKSRLLSDRFSAERPKGSFSTLEIQRTEQGDSAMYLCASSFVGQGKYNEQFFGPGTRLTVL.

This clonotype was detected a few times. The V gene is TRBV6-5, the J gene TRBJ2-2; perhaps TRBD1 as D (6 bases). The CDR3 totals 17 residues. Between the trimmed V and J ends, which lost 5 bases and 1 base, there was a span of 17 bases. In germline, CDR1 is MNHEY, CDR2 SVGAGI. The CDR3 bases are TGTGCCAGCAGTCCAACCCCCGGGACACAGAACACCGGGGAGCTGTTTTTT. Encoded protein: CASSPTPGTQNTGELFF.

The J gene is TRBJ1-2, the V gene TRBV25-1; D is unresolved. The CDR3 runs to 15 residues. Germline V gene sequence: CDR1 MGHDK, CDR2 SYGVNS. The V end was cut by 4 bases, the J end by 4 bases, with 16 bases between. The CDR3 spells CASSGGTPMGYGYTF. CDR3 DNA: TGTGCCAGCAGTGGAGGAACGCCGATGGGCTATGGCTACACCTTC.

The rearrangement links TRBV11-2 to TRBJ1-1; D is perhaps TRBD1 (5 bases). Germline V gives CDR1 SGHAT, CDR2 FQNNGV. The CDR3 is 16 residues long. V was clipped by 5 bases and J by 0 bases, with 16 bases between them. CDR3 in amino acids: CASSPWGRTVNTEAFF. In DNA, the CDR3 is TGTGCCAGCAGCCCTTGGGGCAGAACAGTGAACACTGAAGCTTTCTTT.

The chain is built from TRBV6-2 or TRBV6-3 and TRBJ2-7; no firm D call. Germline CDR1 reads MNHEY; CDR2 reads SVGEGT. The ends were cut back, 5 bases at V and 1 base at J, with 9 bases in the middle. This CDR3 is built from 13 residues. CDR3 sequence: CASSTGLSYEQYV. In DNA form, the CDR3 reads TGTGCCAGCAGTACCGGCCTTTCCTACGAGCAGTACGTC.

There are many counts of this clonotype. The CDR3 loop reads CASSLGYQYGETQYF. The DNA for the CDR3 is TGTGCCAGCAGCTTAGGGTACCAATACGGAGAGACCCAGTACTTC. This sequence joins TRBV7-9 and TRBJ2-5; the D is unclear. The CDR3 runs to 15 residues. Trimming left V 1 base short and J 4 bases short, with 13 bases between. Germline CDR1 SEHNR, CDR2 FQNEAQ (reference sequence).

The table lists this clonotype with a few counts. V usage is TRBV28 and J usage is TRBJ2-7; possible D gene TRBD2, 5 bases. CDR3 length: 13 residues. V lost 8 bases and J lost 6, with 17 bases in between. Germline CDR1 reads MDHEN; CDR2 reads SYDVKM. The CDR3 here is CASGSLVRVEQYV. In DNA, the CDR3 is TGTGCCAGCGGATCCCTTGTGAGGGTCGAGCAGTACGTC.

The V and J genes are TRBV6-8 and TRBJ2-4; D possibly corresponds to TRBD2 (5 bases). The CDR3 consists of 13 residues. Germline V gene data show CDR1 as MNHGY and CDR2 as SAAAGT. V was cut by 5 bases and J by 5 bases, with 10 bases left in between. In DNA, the CDR3 is TGTGCCAGCAGTCCCCGGGGTCAAAACATTCAGTACTTC. Translating it yields CASSPRGQNIQYF.

This clonotype was seen repeatedly, ten times or more. V is TRBV6-1 and J is TRBJ1-2; D gene uncertain. Trimming pared 8 bases from V and 0 bases from J, leaving 7 bases between. The CDR3 is 12 amino acids. Germline values: CDR1 MNHNS, CDR2 SASEGT. CDR3: CASLNTNYGYTF. For the CDR3, the DNA is TGTGCCAGCCTCAATACTAACTATGGCTACACCTTC.

This clonotype was seen ten or more times. V gene TRBV7-2 combines with J gene TRBJ1-5; D might be TRBD1 (5 bases). The CDR3 runs to 14 residues. Trimming took off 5 bases at V and 4 bases at J, with 12 bases between the two ends. CDR1 and CDR2 (germline): SGHTA, FQGNSA. CDR3 sequence reads: CASSPLGVNQPQHF. DNA for the CDR3: TGTGCCAGCAGCCCACTGGGGGTGAATCAGCCCCAGCATTTT. Full variable domain (missing parts from reference TRBV7-2 and TRBJ1-5): GAGVSQSPSNKVTEKGKDVELRCDPISGHTALYWYRQSLGQGLEFLIYFQGNSAPDKSGLPSDRFSAERTGGSVSTLTIQRTQQEDSAVYLCASSPLGVNQPQHFGDGTRLSIL.

This clonotype was recorded at least ten times. The V gene is TRBV19, the J gene TRBJ2-2; perhaps TRBD2 as D (6 bases). This CDR3 is 14 amino acids long. V shed 8 bases and J shed 1 base, with 11 bases lying between them. CDR1 is LNHDA, CDR2 SQIVND, per germline (reference sequence). The CDR3 protein is CASGYGGNTGELFF. DNA of the CDR3: TGTGCCAGTGGTTACGGGGGGAACACCGGGGAGCTGTTTTTT.

The chain has TRBV6-4 and TRBJ2-7; no clear D gene. The CDR3 sequence is 13 residues long. V shed 7 bases and J shed 3 bases, with 13 bases lying between them. Germline V lookup: CDR1 MRHNA, CDR2 SNTAGT. The CDR3 DNA is TGTGCCAGCATAGAAAAGCACATCTACGAGCAGTACGTC. This translates into CASIEKHIYEQYV.

As regards this clonotype: This clone may be a read error of a much larger clone one base away. The chain combines TRBV28 with TRBJ2-5; TRBD1 matches at 8 bases. This CDR3 has 14 residues. Germline V gene sequence: CDR1 MDHEN, CDR2 SYDVKM. The CDR3 protein is CVSSVDRVTETQYF. DNA for the CDR3: TGTGTCAGCAGTGTGGACAGGGTTACCGAGACCCAGTACTTC.

This clonotype was found a few times. The rearrangement uses TRBV25-1 and TRBJ2-6; D possibly corresponds to TRBD2 (5 bases). Germline CDR1 and CDR2: MGHDK and SYGVNS. V was shortened by 3 bases and J by 1 base, with 7 bases between the two germline ends. The CDR3 has 15 residues. The CDR3, as DNA: TGTGCCAGCAGTGACCGGGAATCTGGGGCCAACGTCCTGACTTTC. Encoded protein: CASSDRESGANVLTF.

This chain joins TRBV6-2 or TRBV6-3 and TRBJ2-7, with 8 bases matching TRBD1. Germline V lookup: CDR1 MNHEY, CDR2 SVGEGT. V was pared by 5 bases and J by 6 bases, with 18 bases of the junction left unmatched. The CDR3 contains 17 residues. The CDR3 loop reads CASSTLPGQETGCEQYV. The DNA of the CDR3 is TGTGCCAGCAGTACGTTACCGGGACAGGAGACGGGTTGCGAGCAGTACGTC.

The chain carries TRBV6-6 and TRBJ1-1; 7 positions match TRBD1. CDR1 and CDR2 (germline): MNHNY, SVGAGI (reference sequence). V shed 7 bases and J 1 base; nucleotides not matched to a gene: 6. There are 14 residues in the CDR3. CDR3 sequence reads: CASNLSGGNTEAFF. DNA for the CDR3: TGTGCCAGCAATTTGTCAGGGGGGAACACTGAAGCTTTCTTT.

This clonotype was recorded a few times. The chain recombines TRBV4-2 with TRBJ1-5; D call uncertain. Trimming left V 1 base short and J 0 bases short, with 7 bases between. Germline lookup yields CDR1 LGHNA and CDR2 YNFKEQ. This CDR3 region has 15 residues. The CDR3 DNA reads TGTGCCAGCAGCCAAGGCTATTATAGCAATCAGCCCCAGCATTTT. Its translation: CASSQGYYSNQPQHF.

Ten or more counts support this clonotype. This rearrangement joins TRBV5-4 to TRBJ2-2; D might be TRBD1 or TRBD2, each matching 5 bases. The germline CDR1 and CDR2 sequences are SGHNT and YYREEE (reference sequence). V gave up 1 base and J gave up 3 bases, with 16 bases separating them. The CDR3 length is 17 residues. The CDR3 reads CASSLYMGMGDTGELFF. The CDR3 DNA follows: TGTGCCAGCAGCTTGTACATGGGCATGGGGGACACCGGGGAGCTGTTTTTT. The full variable domain, completed using reference TRBV5-4 and TRBJ2-2, is ETGVTQSPTHLIKTRGQQVTLRCSSQSGHNTVSWYQQALGQGPQFIFQYYREEENGRGNFPPRFSGLQFPNYSSELNVNALELDDSALYLCASSLYMGMGDTGELFFGEGSRLTVL.

This clonotype occurred many times. CDR3 sequence (DNA): TGCAGTGCTAGCCCCAGGGTGACAAACTATGGCTACACCTTC. Translated: CSASPRVTNYGYTF. The chain uses TRBV20-1 and TRBJ1-2; possibly TRBD1 for D (5 bases). CDR1 and CDR2 (germline): DFQATT, SNEGSKA (reference sequence). V lost 3 bases and J lost 2, with 13 bases in between. The CDR3 spans 14 residues.

This clonotype was observed at least ten times. J is TRBJ1-5 and V is TRBV7-8; D possibly corresponds to TRBD1 (5 bases). The CDR3 loop spans 15 amino acids. Germline V CDR1 and CDR2: SGHVS, FQNEAQ. V lost 2 bases to trimming and J lost 1 base, with 9 bases between them. The CDR3 here is CASSLRQKSNQPQHF. CDR3 DNA: TGTGCCAGCAGCTTAAGACAGAAAAGCAATCAGCCCCAGCATTTT.